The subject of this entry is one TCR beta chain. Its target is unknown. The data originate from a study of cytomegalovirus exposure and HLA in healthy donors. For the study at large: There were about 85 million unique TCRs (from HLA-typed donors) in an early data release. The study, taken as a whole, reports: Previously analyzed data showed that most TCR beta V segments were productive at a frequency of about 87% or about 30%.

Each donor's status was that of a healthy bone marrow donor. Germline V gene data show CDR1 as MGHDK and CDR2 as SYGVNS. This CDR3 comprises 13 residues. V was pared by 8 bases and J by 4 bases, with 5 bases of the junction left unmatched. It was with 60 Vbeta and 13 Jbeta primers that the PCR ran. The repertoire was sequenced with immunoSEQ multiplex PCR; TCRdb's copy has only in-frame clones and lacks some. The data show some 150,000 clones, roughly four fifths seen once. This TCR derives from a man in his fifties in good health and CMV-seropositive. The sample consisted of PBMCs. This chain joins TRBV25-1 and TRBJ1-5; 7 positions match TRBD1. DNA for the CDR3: TGTGCCAGCCAAGCAGGGGGGAATCAGCCCCAGCATTTT. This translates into CASQAGGNQPQHF.